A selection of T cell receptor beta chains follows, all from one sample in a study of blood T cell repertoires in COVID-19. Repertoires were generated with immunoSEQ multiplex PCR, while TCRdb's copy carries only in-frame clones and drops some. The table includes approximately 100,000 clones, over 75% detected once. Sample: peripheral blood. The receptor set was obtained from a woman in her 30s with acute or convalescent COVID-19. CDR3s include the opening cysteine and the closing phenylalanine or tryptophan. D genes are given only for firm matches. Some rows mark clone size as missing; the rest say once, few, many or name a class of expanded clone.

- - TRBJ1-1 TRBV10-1 CASRRKQGYRTEAFF TGCGCCAGCAGACGGAAGCAGGGGTATCGGACTGAAGCTTTCTTT
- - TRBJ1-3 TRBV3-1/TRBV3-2 CASSQAQGNTIYF TGTGCCAGCAGCCAAGCACAGGGAAACACCATATATTTT
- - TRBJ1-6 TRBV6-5 CASSYERQATLHF TGTGCCAGCAGTTACGAACGACAGGCCACCCTCCACTTT
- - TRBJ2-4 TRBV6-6 CASSRLQGYIQYF TGTGCCAGCAGCCGTCTACAGGGATACATTCAGTACTTC
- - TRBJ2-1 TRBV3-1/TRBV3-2 CASSSKNVYNEQFF TGTGCCAGCAGTTCTAAAAACGTATACAATGAGCAGTTCTTC
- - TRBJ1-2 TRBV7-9 CASSLQGGVYGYTF TGTGCCAGCAGCCTCCAAGGGGGGGTCTATGGCTACACCTTC
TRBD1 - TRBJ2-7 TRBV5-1 CASSLFGTGTNEQYF TGCGCCAGCAGCTTGTTTGGGACAGGTACAAACGAGCAGTACTTC
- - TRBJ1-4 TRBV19 CASSSWGHEKLFF TGTGCCAGTAGTTCCTGGGGCCACGAAAAACTGTTTTTT
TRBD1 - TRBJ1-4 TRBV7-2 CASSLPTGGTEKLFF TGTGCCAGCAGCTTACCGACAGGGGGCACGGAAAAACTGTTTTTT
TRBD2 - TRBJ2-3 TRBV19 CASSTGTSGGRDTQYF TGTGCCAGTAGTACCGGGACTAGCGGGGGGAGAGATACGCAGTATTTT
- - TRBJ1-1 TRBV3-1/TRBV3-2 CAGSKGATGTKIRDTEAFF TGTGCCGGATCCAAAGGGGCTACCGGGACAAAGATTCGGGACACTGAAGCTTTCTTT
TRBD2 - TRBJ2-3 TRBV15 CATRSGRGETDTQYF TGTGCCACCCGTTCAGGGCGGGGGGAAACGGATACGCAGTATTTT
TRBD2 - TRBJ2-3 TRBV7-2 CASSLRGLAGTDTQYF TGTGCCAGCAGCTTACGTGGGCTAGCGGGGACAGATACGCAGTATTTT
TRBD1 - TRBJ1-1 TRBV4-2 CASSQEGQSNTEAFF TGTGCCAGCAGCCAAGAGGGACAGTCGAACACTGAAGCTTTCTTT
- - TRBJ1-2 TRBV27 CASSLGGGGNYGYTF TGTGCCAGCAGTTTGGGCGGGGGTGGTAACTATGGCTACACCTTC
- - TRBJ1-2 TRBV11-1 CASSQVDSYGYTF TGTGCCAGCAGCCAAGTAGACAGCTATGGCTACACCTTC
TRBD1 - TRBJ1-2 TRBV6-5 CASLDRASYGYTF TGTGCCAGCCTGGACAGGGCGAGCTATGGCTACACCTTC
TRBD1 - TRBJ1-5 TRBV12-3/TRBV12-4 CASNTGGHQPQHF TGTGCCAGCAATACAGGGGGCCATCAGCCCCAGCATTTT
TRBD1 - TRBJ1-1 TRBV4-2 CASSQRDRVWDTEAFF TGTGCCAGCAGCCAAAGGGACAGGGTGTGGGACACTGAAGCTTTCTTT
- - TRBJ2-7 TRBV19 CASSNTQGEQYF TGTGCCAGTAGTAACACACAGGGTGAGCAGTACTTC
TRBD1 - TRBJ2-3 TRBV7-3 CASSWGTAYTDTQYF TGTGCCAGCAGCTGGGGGACAGCCTACACAGATACGCAGTATTTT
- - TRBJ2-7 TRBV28 CASSLKSGSAYEQYF TGTGCCAGCAGTTTAAAATCAGGATCGGCGTACGAGCAGTACTTC
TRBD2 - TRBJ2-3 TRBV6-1 CASSEASGGPQTDTQYF TGTGCCAGCAGTGAAGCCAGCGGGGGGCCTCAAACAGATACGCAGTATTTT
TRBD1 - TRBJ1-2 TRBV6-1 CASSDRDRGQIFGYTF TGTGCCAGCAGTGATAGGGACAGAGGTCAAATTTTCGGCTACACCTTC
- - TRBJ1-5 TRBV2 CASSEKSPGLFSGNQPQHF TGTGCCAGCAGTGAAAAGAGCCCGGGACTCTTTTCGGGCAATCAGCCCCAGCATTTT
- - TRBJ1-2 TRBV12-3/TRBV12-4 CASTRTTPGYTF TGTGCCAGCACCCGGACAACGCCCGGCTACACCTTC
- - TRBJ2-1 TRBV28 CASSLAGNEQFF TGTGCCAGCAGTTTAGCAGGGAATGAGCAGTTCTTC
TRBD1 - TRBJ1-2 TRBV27 CASSLSRTGAYGYTF TGTGCCAGCAGTTTATCTAGGACAGGGGCATATGGCTACACCTTC
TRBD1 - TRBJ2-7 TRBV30 CAWTDETGGRQEQYF TGTGCCTGGACGGATGAGACAGGGGGCCGTCAGGAGCAGTACTTC
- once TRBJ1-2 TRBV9 CASSVAGHPYGYTF TGTGCCAGCAGCGTAGCGGGACACCCCTATGGCTACACCTTC
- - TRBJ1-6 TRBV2 CASSEARQNSPLHF TGTGCCAGCAGTGAAGCGCGGCAGAATTCACCCCTCCACTTT
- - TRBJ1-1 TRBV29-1 CSVEGGGGTEAFF TGCAGCGTTGAAGGGGGCGGGGGTACTGAAGCTTTCTTT
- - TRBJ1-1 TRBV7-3 CASSHDGVNTEAFF TGTGCCAGCAGCCACGACGGAGTGAACACTGAAGCTTTCTTT
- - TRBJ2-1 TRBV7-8 CASSLGGLASAHNEQFF TGTGCCAGCAGCTTAGGGGGGTTGGCTAGCGCCCACAATGAGCAGTTCTTC
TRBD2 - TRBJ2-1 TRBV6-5 CASSYAGDEQFF TGTGCCAGCAGCTACGCGGGGGATGAGCAGTTCTTC
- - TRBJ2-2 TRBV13 CASSLGGRANTGELFF TGTGCCAGCAGCTTAGGTGGCAGGGCGAACACCGGGGAGCTGTTTTTT
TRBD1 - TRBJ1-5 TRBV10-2 CASSETGAYSNQPQHF TGCGCCAGCAGTGAGACAGGGGCCTATAGCAATCAGCCCCAGCATTTT
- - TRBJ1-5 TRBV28 CASSLGPGRPQHF TGTGCCAGCAGCCTGGGTCCTGGGAGGCCCCAGCATTTT
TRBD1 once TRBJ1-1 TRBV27 CASSIRGLDTEAFF TGTGCCAGCAGTATCAGGGGGTTGGACACTGAAGCTTTCTTT
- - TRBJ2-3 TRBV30 CAWSTGMRTDTQYF TGTGCCTGGAGCACAGGGATGAGGACAGATACGCAGTATTTT
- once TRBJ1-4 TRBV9 CASSVNPAMGSGEKLFF TGTGCCAGCAGCGTAAACCCCGCAATGGGCAGTGGGGAAAAACTGTTTTTT
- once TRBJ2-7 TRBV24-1 CATSDFSYEQYF TGTGCCACCAGTGATTTTAGTTACGAGCAGTACTTC
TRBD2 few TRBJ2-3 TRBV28 CASSLRTSGGFTDTQYF TGTGCCAGCAGTTTGAGGACTAGCGGGGGGTTCACAGATACGCAGTATTTT
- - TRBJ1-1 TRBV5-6 CASSFFSTEAFF TGTGCCAGCAGCTTTTTCTCTACTGAAGCTTTCTTT
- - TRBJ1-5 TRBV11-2 CASSLDGGRGNQPQHF TGTGCCAGCAGCTTAGATGGGGGGAGGGGAAATCAGCCCCAGCATTTT
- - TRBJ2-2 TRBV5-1 CASSLAQVPGELFF TGCGCCAGCAGCTTGGCCCAGGTTCCCGGGGAGCTGTTTTTT
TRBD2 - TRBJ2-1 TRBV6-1 CASSEKRGLAHNEQFF TGTGCCAGCAGTGAAAAAAGAGGACTAGCCCACAATGAGCAGTTCTTC
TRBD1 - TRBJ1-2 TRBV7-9 CASSDRDRVANYGYTF TGTGCCAGCAGCGACAGGGACAGGGTAGCCAACTATGGCTACACCTTC
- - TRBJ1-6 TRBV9 CASSVGRGGQFSPLHF TGTGCCAGCAGCGTAGGGCGGGGGGGCCAATTTTCACCCCTCCACTTT